A single sample gave rise to the 28 T cell receptor beta chains below, sequenced in a study of CD4 and CD8 cells across lung adenocarcinoma regions. TCRdb called the PCR reads again in MiXCR, with one record for every CDR3 protein. The repertoire has 6,100 or so distinct CDR3 sequences, 51% of them found once; the top ten carry roughly 30%. Sequenced: CD4+ T cells from the center of a lung tumor. These receptors all come from a female donor with lung adenocarcinoma. The CD4 and CD8 labels of this study may be unreliable.

The chain joins TRBV6-1 to TRBJ2-1; 8 nucleotides line up with TRBD1. Judging by the DNA end, TRBJ2-7 fits better; the J call may be wrong. CDR1 is MNHNS, CDR2 SASEGT, per germline. This CDR3 has 13 amino acids. The CDR3 reads CASSEDRVDEQYF. As DNA, the CDR3 is TGTGCCAGCAGTGAGGACAGGGTGGACGAGCAGTACTTC.

The chain couples TRBV7-6 to TRBJ1-6, with TRBD1 as a possible D gene (6 bases). CDR3 size: 15 residues. The germline gives CDR1 SGHVS, CDR2 FNYEAQ. Trimming left V 1 base short and J 9 bases short, with 13 bases between. This CDR3 is CASSLETARGSPLHF. DNA of the CDR3: TGTGCCAGCAGCTTAGAGACAGCCAGGGGTTCACCCCTCCACTTT.

This clonotype was seen only a few times. The J gene is TRBJ1-1, the V gene TRBV7-2; 7 nucleotides line up with TRBD1. This CDR3 contains 15 residues. Germline CDR1 is SGHTA and CDR2 is FQGNSA. The junction had 13 bases not matched to a gene; V was cut back by 5 bases and J by 7 bases. The CDR3 nucleotides are TGTGCCAGCAGCCCAGGGGGGCGGCGGGACGTTGAAGCTTTCTTT. Residues: CASSPGGRRDVEAFF.

The sample holds one count of this clonotype. The chain employs TRBV6-1 and TRBJ2-1, with 7 nucleotides matching TRBD2. V lost 7 bases to trimming and J lost 2 bases; unmatched junction nucleotides: 8. CDR1 is MNHNS and CDR2 is SASEGT in the germline V gene. This CDR3 comprises 15 residues. CDR3 in amino acids: CASTTSQRTYNEQFF. DNA for the CDR3: TGTGCCAGCACGACTAGCCAACGGACCTACAATGAGCAGTTCTTC.

The rearrangement uses TRBV6-1 and TRBJ2-1; D possibly matches TRBD1 or TRBD2 (6 bases each). The CDR3 contains 16 residues. Trimming took off 1 base at V and 7 bases at J, with 17 bases between the two ends. Germline CDR1 reads MNHNS; CDR2 reads SASEGT. The CDR3, as DNA: TGTGCCAGCAGTGAAGTAGGTGGGGGGCGCTGGAATGAGCAGTTCTTC. This encodes CASSEVGGGRWNEQFF.

This chain joins TRBV9 and TRBJ2-2, with D unresolved. The CDR3 totals 14 residues. Trimming took 2 bases from V and 16 from J, leaving 21 bases between them. The germline V gene encodes CDR1 SGDLS and CDR2 YYNGEE. CDR3 coding DNA: TGTGCCAGCAGCGTCCTTGCGAACACCGAGGCGCAGTTTTTT. This translates into CASSVLANTEAQFF.

Comments on this clonotype: One end of the junction does not line up with germline, which may come from a read error. J is TRBJ2-5 and V is TRBV25-1; the D gene is possibly TRBD2 (6 bases). The CDR3 covers 15 residues. Germline CDR1 is MGHDK and CDR2 is SYGVNS. The CDR3: CASSTYGGAQETQYF. CDR3 bases: TGTGCCAGCAGTACCTACGGGGGAGCCCAAGAGACGCAGTACTTT.

This clonotype has a handful of counts. This sequence joins TRBV6-1 and TRBJ1-3; D possibly corresponds to TRBD1 (5 bases). This CDR3 region has 13 residues. The germline V gene has CDR1 MNHNS and CDR2 SASEGT. V was trimmed by 5 bases and J by 1 base, leaving 6 bases between them. The CDR3 is CASSRTSGNTIYF. DNA for the CDR3: TGTGCCAGCAGTCGGACATCTGGAAACACCATATATTTT.

This chain uses TRBV11-2 with TRBJ2-1, with TRBD1 identical over 10 bases. Matching the DNA end better, TRBJ2-5 makes the J call doubtful. Germline assignment: CDR1 SGHAT and CDR2 FQNNGV. The CDR3 is 14 residues long. The CDR3 DNA reads as TGTGCCAGCAGCTACCAGGACAGGGGGGAGACCCAGTACTTC. Protein: CASSYQDRGETQYF.

This clonotype has ten or more counts. The rearrangement uses TRBV7-6 and TRBJ2-5; D gene unclear. CDR3 size: 13 residues. Germline V gene sequence: CDR1 SGHVS, CDR2 FNYEAQ. The V end lost 2 bases, the J end lost 1 base, and 5 bases lay between the germline ends. CDR3 coding DNA: TGTGCCAGCAGCTTACCTCCCCAAGAGACCCAGTACTTC. Its protein is CASSLPPQETQYF.

About this clonotype itself: At one of its ends the junction is not consistent with the germline gene, which may arise from a read error. The chain links TRBV6-1 to TRBJ2-3; D unresolved. Germline CDR1 reads MNHNS; CDR2 reads SASEGT. The CDR3 consists of 13 residues. The CDR3 bases are TGTGCCAGCGGTGACCCTGGCCCAGAGACGCAGTATTTT. Translation: CASGDPGPETQYF.

This clonotype came up a few times. The chain has TRBV10-1 and TRBJ2-1, with 10 bases matching TRBD2. Trimming took 7 bases from V and 0 from J; bases not matched to a gene: 6. CDR3 length: 16 amino acids. CDR1 WNHNN and CDR2 SYGVQD come from the germline V gene (reference sequence). DNA of the CDR3: TGCGCCAGCATTGGCGCTAGCGGGAGCTCCTACAATGAGCAGTTCTTC. The encoded protein is CASIGASGSSYNEQFF.

This clonotype was counted a few times. The V call is TRBV6-1, the J call TRBJ2-1; a weak D match, TRBD1 (6 bases). The closer fit of TRBJ2-5 to the DNA end suggests the J call may be wrong. Germline V gives CDR1 MNHNS, CDR2 SASEGT. The CDR3 sequence is 16 residues long. CDR3 DNA: TGTGCCAGCAGTGAAGTTCTGGGGACGCAGGGGGAGACCCAGTACTTC. As protein: CASSEVLGTQGETQYF.

The chain carries TRBV12-3 or TRBV12-4 and TRBJ2-3; 10 nucleotides match TRBD2. The CDR3 is 15 amino acids. Trimming removed 3 bases from V and 2 bases from J; junction bases left unmatched: 2. The CDR3 region is CASSFGLADTDTQYF. CDR3 coding DNA: TGTGCCAGCAGTTTTGGACTAGCGGACACAGATACGCAGTATTTT.

The chain employs TRBV7-7 and TRBJ2-5; TRBD1 matches at 9 bases. Germline CDR1 reads SSHAT; CDR2 reads FNYEAQ (reference sequence). V dropped 4 bases and J dropped 4; count of bases not matched to a gene: 4. The CDR3 has 14 amino acids. CDR3 DNA sequence: TGTGCCAGCAGCTCGACAGGGGGACGAGAGACCCAGTACTTC. The encoded protein is CASSSTGGRETQYF. The whole variable domain, filled in from reference TRBV7-7 and TRBJ2-5, reads GAGVSQSPRYKVTKRGQDVTLRCDPISSHATLYWYQQALGQGPEFLTYFNYEAQPDKSGLPSDRFSAERPEGSISTLTIQRTEQRDSAMYRCASSSTGGRETQYFGPGTRLLVL.

This clonotype was counted ten times or more. This chain uses TRBV9 with TRBJ2-2, with a possible D match to TRBD2 (6 bases). V lost 1 base and J 5 bases, leaving 15 bases between the germline ends. The CDR3 length is 16 residues. The germline V gene has CDR1 SGDLS and CDR2 YYNGEE. CDR3 protein: CASSVLGTGRTGELFF. Written as DNA, the CDR3 is TGTGCCAGCAGCGTACTGGGGACTGGACGAACCGGGGAGCTGTTTTTT.

The J gene is TRBJ2-1, the V gene TRBV6-5; D is perhaps TRBD1 (5 bases). The V end was cut by 0 bases, the J end by 7 bases, with 19 bases between. Germline loops: CDR1 MNHEY, CDR2 SVGAGI. The CDR3 is 17 amino acids. CDR3 sequence (DNA): TGTGCCAGCAGTTACTCGAGACAGCCTAGGAGCAGAAATGAGCAGTTCTTC. It specifies CASSYSRQPRSRNEQFF.

The chain links TRBV6-1 to TRBJ2-1; TRBD2 aligns across 8 bases. Looked up from germline, CDR1 is MNHNS and CDR2 is SASEGT. The V and J ends lost 6 bases and 6 bases, in that order; junction bases with no gene match: 13. This CDR3 region has 16 residues. The CDR3 region is CASRQAGVGKRNEQFF. DNA of the CDR3: TGTGCCAGCAGACAAGCGGGAGTCGGTAAACGCAATGAGCAGTTCTTC.

This clonotype was seen a handful of times. V usage is TRBV10-1 and J usage is TRBJ2-3; possibly TRBD1 for D (6 bases). Germline V lookup: CDR1 WNHNN, CDR2 SYGVQD (reference sequence). Trimming left V 6 bases short and J 4 bases short, with 11 bases between. The CDR3 covers 13 residues. CDR3 amino acids: CASSAGAADTQYF. CDR3 nucleotide sequence: TGCGCCAGCAGCGCAGGGGCCGCAGATACGCAGTATTTT.

In this sample, this clonotype turned up once. V usage is TRBV27 and J usage is TRBJ2-1; 10 bases are a match to TRBD1. The DNA end is more similar to TRBJ2-5, so the J call may be wrong. The CDR3 is made up of 14 amino acids. Per the germline V gene, CDR1 is MNHEY and CDR2 is SMNVEV (reference sequence). The CDR3 loop is CASSRDRGLETQYF. The CDR3 nucleotides are TGTGCCAGCAGCCGGGACAGGGGTCTGGAGACCCAGTACTTC.

V usage is TRBV6-2 or TRBV6-3 and J usage is TRBJ2-1; D could derive from TRBD1 or TRBD2 (5 bases each). The DNA end lines up better with TRBJ2-7; the J call may be wrong. The CDR3 has 14 amino acids. Per germline, CDR1 MNHEY and CDR2 SVGEGT. The CDR3 protein is CASSPGTGSYEQYF. In nucleotides, the CDR3 is TGTGCCAGCAGTCCCGGGACGGGCTCCTACGAGCAGTACTTC.

This clonotype was detected many times. This chain connects TRBV6-5 to TRBJ2-5; D is tentatively TRBD1 or TRBD2 (6 bases each). The CDR3 is 16 amino acids. V was shortened by 0 bases and J by 7 bases, with 18 bases between the two germline ends. The germline gives CDR1 MNHEY, CDR2 SVGAGI. The CDR3 sequence: CASSYSMSGAGGTQYF. The CDR3 DNA sequence: TGTGCCAGCAGTTACTCGATGTCGGGGGCGGGCGGGACCCAGTACTTC.

The genes are TRBV7-2 and TRBJ2-3; no clear D. The CDR3 totals 14 residues. Germline V gene lookup returns CDR1 SGHTA and CDR2 FQGNSA. Trimming took off 6 bases at V and 12 bases at J, with 22 bases between the two ends. This CDR3 reads CASRAQSFTDTQYF. CDR3 coding DNA: TGTGCCAGCAGGGCACAGAGCTTCACAGACACTCAGTATTTT.

This clonotype was observed a few times. The chain employs TRBV10-2 and TRBJ2-5; no clear D. Germline CDR1 and CDR2: WSHSY and SAAADI. V gave up 6 bases and J gave up 3 bases, with 5 bases separating them. The CDR3 is 11 amino acids. This chain's CDR3 is CASRREETQYF. The DNA of the CDR3 is TGCGCCAGCAGAAGGGAAGAGACCCAGTACTTC.

As regards this clonotype: The junction shows a germline mismatch at one end, possibly a read error. The chain is built from TRBV10-1 and TRBJ2-3, with D tentatively TRBD2 (5 bases). This CDR3 comprises 13 residues. CDR1 WNHNN and CDR2 SYGVQD come from the germline V gene (reference sequence). CDR3 residues: CATGLQDKDTQYF. CDR3 bases: TGCGCCACCGGACTCCAAGACAAAGATACGCAGTATTTC.

On this clonotype itself: The junction differs from germline at one of its ends, possibly a read error. V is TRBV10-1 and J is TRBJ2-5; possibly TRBD2 for D (5 bases). This CDR3 has 13 residues. Germline V gene data show CDR1 as WNHNN and CDR2 as SYGVQD (reference sequence). The CDR3 coding sequence is TGCGCCACCGAACTAGGAGATACAGATACCCAGTACTTT. It translates to CATELGDTDTQYF.

In regard to this clonotype: A junction boundary mismatches the germline segment, possibly from a read error. The CDR3: CGTEVGDTDTQYF. The CDR3 DNA follows: TGCGGCACCGAAGTAGGAGATACAGATACCCAGTATTTT. The V call is TRBV10-1, the J call TRBJ2-3, with unresolved D. The CDR3 loop spans 13 amino acids. CDR1 is WNHNN and CDR2 is SYGVQD in the germline V gene (reference sequence).

This clonotype was recorded once. The chain links TRBV6-1 to TRBJ2-5; 9 bases match TRBD1. With 2 bases clipped from V and 13 bases from J, the junction kept 5 bases outside the gene matches. Germline V gives CDR1 MNHNS, CDR2 SASEGT. The CDR3 runs to 12 residues. The CDR3 loop is CASSEYRTGAYF. For the CDR3, the DNA is TGTGCCAGCAGTGAATATCGGACAGGGGCGTACTTC.